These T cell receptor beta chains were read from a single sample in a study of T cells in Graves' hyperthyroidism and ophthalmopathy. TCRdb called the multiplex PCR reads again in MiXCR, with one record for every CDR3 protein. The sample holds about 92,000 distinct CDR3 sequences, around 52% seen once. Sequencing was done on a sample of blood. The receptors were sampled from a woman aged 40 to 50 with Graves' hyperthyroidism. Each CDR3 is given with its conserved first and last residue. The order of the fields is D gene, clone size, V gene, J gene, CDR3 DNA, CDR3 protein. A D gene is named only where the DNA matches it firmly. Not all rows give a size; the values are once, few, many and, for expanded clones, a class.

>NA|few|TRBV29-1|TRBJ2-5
TGCAGCGGGGCGGAGACCCAGTACTTC
CSGAETQYF
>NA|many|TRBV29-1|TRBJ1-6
TGCAGCGCCAGCCGGGACTTCTCCATCCGCTCCTATAATTCACCCCTCCACTTT
CSASRDFSIRSYNSPLHF
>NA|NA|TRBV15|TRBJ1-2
TGTGCCACCAGCAGAGATGCCAGGTCTGGGGGCTACACCTTC
CATSRDARSGGYTF
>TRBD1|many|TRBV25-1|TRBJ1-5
TGTGCCAGCAGTGACGCCGGGACAGGGGATCAGCCCCAGCATTTT
CASSDAGTGDQPQHF
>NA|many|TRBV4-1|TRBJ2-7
TGCGCCAGCAGCCAAGACGGCAGGGGCGAGACCTACGAGCAGTACTTC
CASSQDGRGETYEQYF
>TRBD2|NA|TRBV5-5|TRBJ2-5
TGCGCCAGCAGCTCGGGACTAGCTGAACCTGAGACCCAGTACTTC
CASSSGLAEPETQYF
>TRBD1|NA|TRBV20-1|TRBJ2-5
TGCAGTGCTAGACGGACAGGGGGGATTCAAGAGACCCAGTACTTC
CSARRTGGIQETQYF
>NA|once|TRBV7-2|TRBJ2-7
TGTGCCAGCAGCTTAGGCATGGGGGAGGGGGGCCGGCCTTACGAGCAGTACTTC
CASSLGMGEGGRPYEQYF
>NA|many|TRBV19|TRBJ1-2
TGTGCCAGTAGTATTCGGGGGCCGACTAACTATGGCTACACCTTC
CASSIRGPTNYGYTF
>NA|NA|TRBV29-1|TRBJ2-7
TGCAGCTTAGCAGGAGTCATCTACGAGCAGTACTTC
CSLAGVIYEQYF
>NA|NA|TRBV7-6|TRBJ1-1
NA
CASSFYICSARRTEAFF
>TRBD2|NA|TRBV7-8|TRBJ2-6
TGTGCCAGCAGCTTAGACGGGAGGGGAACCTCTGGGGCCAACGTCCTGACTTTC
CASSLDGRGTSGANVLTF
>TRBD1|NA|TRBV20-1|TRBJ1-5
TGCAGTGCTGAGCGTAGGGGGCTTAATCAGCCCCAGCATTTT
CSAERRGLNQPQHF
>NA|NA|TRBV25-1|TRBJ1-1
TGTGCCAGCTTAAGATCCCCCCATAACCCGAACACTGAAGCTTTCTTT
CASLRSPHNPNTEAFF
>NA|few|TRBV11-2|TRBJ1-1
TGTGCCAGCAGCACCTCCGACACTGCTGAAGCTTTCTTT
CASSTSDTAEAFF
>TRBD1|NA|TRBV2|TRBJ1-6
TGTGCCAGCAGTGGGGACAGGAGGGTCTATAATTCACCCCTCCACTTT
CASSGDRRVYNSPLHF